This T cell receptor beta chain was observed in a study of blood T cells in healthy people across ages. Alongside a J-beta primer mix, a sample-barcoded 5' primer served in a second PCR lasting about 7 to 11 cycles. Each CDR3 protein gets one entry after TCRdb re-called the 5' RACE reads with MiXCR. Of fewer than 750,000 distinct CDR3 sequences detected, about 45% appear once; the ten largest clones hold roughly 24%. The total RNA that was extracted per sample amounted to at least 5.5 micrograms. The germline CDR1 and CDR2 sequences are DFQATT and SNEGSKA (reference sequence). V trimming: 4 bases; J trimming: 2 bases; junction bases outside the gene matches: 4. The CDR3 is made up of 15 amino acids.

Sequenced sample: blood. This rearrangement joins TRBV20-1 to TRBJ1-6; the match to TRBD1 covers 8 bases. The receptor was derived from a man older than 75 in good health. In nucleotides, the CDR3 is TGCAGTGCTATGGCAGGGGGCGCCTATAATTCACCCCTCCACTTT. It encodes CSAMAGGAYNSPLHF.